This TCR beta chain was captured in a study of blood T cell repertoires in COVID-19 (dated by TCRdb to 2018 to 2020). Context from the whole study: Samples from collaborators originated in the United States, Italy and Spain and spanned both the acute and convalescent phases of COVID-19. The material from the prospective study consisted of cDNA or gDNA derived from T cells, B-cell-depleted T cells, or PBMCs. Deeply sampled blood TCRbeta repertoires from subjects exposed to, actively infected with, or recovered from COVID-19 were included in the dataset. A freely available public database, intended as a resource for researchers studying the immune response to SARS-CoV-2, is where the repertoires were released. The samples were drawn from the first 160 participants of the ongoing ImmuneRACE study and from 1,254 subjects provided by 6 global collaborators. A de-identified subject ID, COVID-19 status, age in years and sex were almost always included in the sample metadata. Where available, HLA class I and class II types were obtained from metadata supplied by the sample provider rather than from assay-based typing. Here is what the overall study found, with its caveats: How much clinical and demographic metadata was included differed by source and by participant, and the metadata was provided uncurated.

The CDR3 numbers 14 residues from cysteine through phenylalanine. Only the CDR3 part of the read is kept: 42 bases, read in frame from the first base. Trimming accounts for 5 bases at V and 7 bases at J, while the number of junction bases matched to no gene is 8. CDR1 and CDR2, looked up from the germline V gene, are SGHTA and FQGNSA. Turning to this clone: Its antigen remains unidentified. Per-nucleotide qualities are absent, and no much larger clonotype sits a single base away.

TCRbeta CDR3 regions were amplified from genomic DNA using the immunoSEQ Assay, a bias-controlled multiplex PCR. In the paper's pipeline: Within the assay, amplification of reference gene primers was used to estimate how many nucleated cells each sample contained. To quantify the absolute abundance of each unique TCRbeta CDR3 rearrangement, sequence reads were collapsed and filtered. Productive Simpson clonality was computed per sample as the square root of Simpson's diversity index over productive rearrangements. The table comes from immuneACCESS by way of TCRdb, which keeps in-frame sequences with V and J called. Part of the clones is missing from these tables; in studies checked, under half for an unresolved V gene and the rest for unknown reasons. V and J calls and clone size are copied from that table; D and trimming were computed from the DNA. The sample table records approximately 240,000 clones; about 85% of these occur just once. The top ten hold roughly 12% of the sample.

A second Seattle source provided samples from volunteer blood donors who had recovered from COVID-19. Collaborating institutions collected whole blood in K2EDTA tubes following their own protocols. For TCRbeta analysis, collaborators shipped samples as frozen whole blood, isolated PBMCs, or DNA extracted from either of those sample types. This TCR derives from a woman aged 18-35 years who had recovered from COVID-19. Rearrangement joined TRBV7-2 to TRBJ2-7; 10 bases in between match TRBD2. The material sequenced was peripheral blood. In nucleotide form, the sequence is TGTGCCAGCAGCGGCAGTAGCGGGAGGTATGAGCAGTACTTC. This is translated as CASSGSSGRYEQYF.